Below, 8 T cell receptor beta chains from the same sample are listed, as sequenced in a study of T cells in narcolepsy. The repertoire was sequenced with immunoSEQ multiplex PCR; TCRdb's copy has only in-frame clones and lacks some. Of more than 30,000 clones in the sample, around 83% are singletons; the top ten hold about 2.8%. What was sequenced was CD45RA- memory CD4+ T cells from PBMCs. The receptors were gathered from a human donor with narcolepsy.

The J gene is TRBJ1-5, the V gene TRBV2, with D possibly being TRBD1 (5 bases). V was pared by 3 bases and J by 11 bases, with 14 bases between. Germline V gene data show CDR1 as SNHLY and CDR2 as FYNNEI. This CDR3 is 13 amino acids long. CDR3 sequence: CASSEVGRESQHF. In nucleotides, the CDR3 is TGTGCCAGCAGTGAGGTGGGCAGGGAGTCCCAGCATTTT.

In its sample, this clone was seen once. The chain recombines TRBV5-6 with TRBJ1-1, with D tentatively TRBD1 (5 bases). This CDR3 comprises 15 residues. Between the trimmed V and J ends, which lost 1 base and 0 bases, there was a span of 10 bases. The germline CDR1 and CDR2 sequences are SGHDT and YYEEEE. CDR3 coding DNA: TGTGCCAGCAGCTTGAACCCAGGGATGAACACTGAAGCTTTCTTT. Protein sequence: CASSLNPGMNTEAFF.

V gene TRBV11-2 combines with J gene TRBJ2-3; 7 nucleotides align to TRBD1. Trimming at V came to 0 bases and at J to 10 bases, leaving 10 bases not matched to a gene. CDR1 and CDR2 (germline): SGHAT, FQNNGV. The CDR3 is made up of 15 amino acids. The CDR3 sequence: CASSLDLKGAFAQYF. As DNA, the CDR3 is TGTGCCAGCAGCTTAGATTTAAAGGGGGCATTTGCGCAGTATTTT.

The V gene is TRBV19, the J gene TRBJ2-2; TRBD1 is a possible D gene (6 bases). Trimming removed 5 bases at V and 5 bases at J, with 15 bases between. This CDR3 is 15 amino acids long. The V gene's germline CDR1 is LNHDA and CDR2 SQIVND (reference sequence). CDR3 loop: CASSPQGTRTGELFF. CDR3 bases: TGTGCCAGTAGTCCTCAGGGGACCCGTACCGGGGAGCTGTTTTTT.

The gene calls are TRBV19 and TRBJ1-2, with 10 bases aligning to TRBD1. Germline V gene sequence: CDR1 LNHDA, CDR2 SQIVND (reference sequence). The CDR3 contains 13 residues. Trimming cost V 6 bases and J 6 bases; bases outside gene matches: 4. The CDR3 coding sequence is TGTGCCAGTAGCCGACAGGGGGCGAATGGCTACACCTTC. It encodes CASSRQGANGYTF. Full variable domain (rest looked up from reference TRBV19 and TRBJ1-2): DGGITQSPKYLFRKEGQNVTLSCEQNLNHDAMYWYRQDPGQGLRLIYYSQIVNDFQKGDIAEGYSVSREKKESFPLTVTSAQKNPTAFYLCASSRQGANGYTFGSGTRLTVV.

J is TRBJ2-2 and V is TRBV5-1; D gene ambiguous. V gave up 0 bases and J gave up 3 bases, with 6 bases separating them. This CDR3 contains 14 residues. The V gene's germline CDR1 is SGHRS and CDR2 YFSETQ. The CDR3 spells CASSLEPYTGELFF. DNA for the CDR3: TGCGCCAGCAGCTTGGAGCCCTACACCGGGGAGCTGTTTTTT.

As concerns this clone: The sample holds other DNA sequences that translate to the same CDR3. The gene calls are TRBV13 and TRBJ2-3; D possibly corresponds to TRBD2 (7 bases). Between the trimmed V and J ends, which lost 0 bases and 6 bases, there was a span of 13 bases. This CDR3 spans 15 amino acids. Per the germline V gene, CDR1 is PRHDT and CDR2 is FYEKMQ (reference sequence). For the CDR3, the DNA is TGTGCCAGCAGCTTAGGCCGAAGGGGGGGGGATACGCAGTATTTT. This translates into CASSLGRRGGDTQYF.

V usage is TRBV5-1 and J usage is TRBJ2-1; D uncertain. CDR3 size: 12 residues. CDR1 is SGHRS, CDR2 YFSETQ, per germline. V lost 0 bases, J lost 2 bases, and 0 bases lay in between. The CDR3 sequence: CASSLAYNEQFF. DNA for the CDR3: TGCGCCAGCAGCTTGGCCTACAATGAGCAGTTCTTC.